The 14 T cell receptor beta chains given below trace back to one sample, sequenced in a study of OX40 agonist ivuxolimab in advanced cancers. Some clones are missing from TCRdb's copy, which holds only in-frame ones; the method was immunoSEQ multiplex PCR. In the table there are some 130,000 clones, just over 90% of which are singletons. This sample comprised CD4+ or CD8+ T cells sorted from blood, obtained in a trial of the OX40 agonist ivuxolimab. The origin of the receptors is an adult with an advanced solid tumor such as melanoma, head and neck, liver or kidney cancer.

The V and J genes are TRBV14 and TRBJ1-1; 8 nucleotides match TRBD1. Losses at the gene ends were 4 bases for V and 7 bases for J; bases not matched to a gene: 8. Germline V gene sequence: CDR1 SGHDN, CDR2 FVKESK. The CDR3 is 14 residues long. The CDR3 here is CASSLRAGGNEAFF. The CDR3 region has the DNA TGTGCCAGCAGCCTACGGGCAGGGGGCAATGAAGCTTTCTTT.

The rearrangement uses TRBV7-2 and TRBJ2-7; D is tentatively TRBD1 or TRBD2 (5 bases each). Trimming left V 5 bases short and J 0 bases short, with 11 bases between. The germline V gene encodes CDR1 SGHTA and CDR2 FQGNSA. This CDR3 is built from 14 residues. The CDR3 loop reads CASSPRDRSYEQYF. The DNA for the CDR3 is TGTGCCAGCAGCCCCCGGGACCGCTCCTACGAGCAGTACTTC.

The gene calls are TRBV10-3 and TRBJ1-4; 7 bases align to TRBD1. Germline lookup yields CDR1 ENHRY and CDR2 SYGVKD. With 6 bases clipped from V and 4 bases from J, the junction kept 5 bases outside the gene matches. CDR3 length equals 14 residues. The CDR3 bases are TGTGCCATCAGCCGCGACAGGGTTAATGAAAAACTGTTTTTT. Translation: CAISRDRVNEKLFF.

The chain joins TRBV6-5 to TRBJ2-2, with D hard to call. Per germline, CDR1 MNHEY and CDR2 SVGAGI. Deletions cut 8 bases from V and 1 base from J, with 11 bases between. The CDR3 totals 14 residues. CDR3 DNA: TGTGCCAGCGGTCGGGTGGGGAACACCGGGGAGCTGTTTTTT. This sequence encodes CASGRVGNTGELFF.

This clone was seen a handful of times. J is TRBJ2-7 and V is TRBV6-5, with 8 bases matching TRBD2. The CDR3 contains 15 residues. V gave up 0 bases and J gave up 3 bases; unmatched junction bases: 4. CDR1 is MNHEY and CDR2 is SVGAGI in the germline V gene. CDR3 in amino acids: CASSYSGTSFYEQYF. Written as DNA, the CDR3 is TGTGCCAGCAGTTACTCCGGGACTAGTTTCTACGAGCAGTACTTC.

This clone was seen only once. This chain links TRBV18 with TRBJ1-1; no firm D call. CDR3 length equals 16 residues. CDR1 is KGHSH and CDR2 is LQKENI in the germline V gene. Trimming pared 2 bases from V and 0 bases from J, leaving 13 bases between. The CDR3 spells CASSPAGPNMNTEAFF. The CDR3 DNA follows: TGTGCCAGCTCACCAGCAGGTCCTAACATGAACACTGAAGCTTTCTTT.

This rearrangement joins TRBV10-3 to TRBJ2-3; the match to TRBD2 covers 9 bases. Germline V CDR1 and CDR2: ENHRY, SYGVKD. This CDR3 comprises 14 residues. Germline trimming cut 10 bases from V and 4 bases from J; bases unmatched to any gene: 9. This chain's CDR3 is CATWVAGAADTQYF. The CDR3 DNA sequence: TGTGCCACCTGGGTAGCGGGAGCGGCAGATACGCAGTATTTT.

This chain joins TRBV30 and TRBJ2-1; D is possibly TRBD2 (6 bases). This CDR3 region has 11 residues. Germline values: CDR1 GTSNPN, CDR2 SVGIG (reference sequence). V dropped 0 bases and J dropped 10 bases, with 7 bases sitting between them. CDR3 nucleotides: TGTGCCTGGAGTGTTGCGGGAGAGCAGTTCTTC. Its protein is CAWSVAGEQFF.

The J gene is TRBJ1-5, the V gene TRBV27, with TRBD1 matching 8 bases. The trim removed 8 bases at V and 9 bases at J, leaving 15 bases unmatched. In germline, CDR1 is MNHEY, CDR2 SMNVEV (reference sequence). This CDR3 is built from 15 residues. The CDR3 nucleotides read TGTGCCAGCGCTACCGGGGGACAGGAGCGTCTGCCCCAGCATTTT. Amino acid sequence: CASATGGQERLPQHF.

V usage is TRBV28 and J usage is TRBJ1-5, with 10 bases aligning to TRBD1. The junction had 4 bases not matched to a gene; V was cut back by 4 bases and J by 7 bases. The CDR3 has 14 residues. CDR1 and CDR2 from the germline V gene are MDHEN and SYDVKM. The CDR3 protein is CASSSTGGGQPQHF. CDR3 coding DNA: TGTGCCAGCAGTTCGACAGGGGGCGGACAGCCCCAGCATTTT.

The V and J genes are TRBV19 and TRBJ1-2; D uncertain. The CDR3 contains 11 residues. From germline, CDR1 is LNHDA and CDR2 SQIVND (reference sequence). Trimming left V 6 bases short and J 2 bases short, with 4 bases between. The CDR3 DNA sequence: TGTGCCAGTAGGGTAAACTATGGCTACACCTTC. It yields the protein CASRVNYGYTF.

The rearrangement uses TRBV18 and TRBJ2-2, with a tentative D call TRBD1 (6 bases). The V gene lost 3 bases and the J gene lost 1 base, with 15 bases spanning the gap. CDR1 and CDR2 (germline): KGHSH, LQKENI. This CDR3 has 17 amino acids. The DNA for the CDR3 is TGTGCCAGCTCACCCCTTCGGACAGACTTGAACACCGGGGAGCTGTTTTTT. This codes for CASSPLRTDLNTGELFF.

The rearrangement uses TRBV30 and TRBJ2-1; D may be TRBD2 (6 bases). The V gene lost 0 bases and the J gene lost 8 bases, with 23 bases spanning the gap. Germline V gives CDR1 GTSNPN, CDR2 SVGIG (reference sequence). This CDR3 has 17 amino acids. CDR3 bases: TGTGCCTGGAGTGTAGGGCTTGGGACTCCCCAGTTGGATGAGCAGTTCTTC. Translated: CAWSVGLGTPQLDEQFF.

The table lists this clone with a few counts. V usage is TRBV5-6 and J usage is TRBJ1-3; 11 bases map to TRBD1. The V gene's germline CDR1 is SGHDT and CDR2 YYEEEE. The CDR3 runs to 16 residues. J was trimmed by 4 bases and V by 2 bases; bases with no gene match: 5. CDR3 nucleotides: TGTGCCAGCAGCTTCACCGGGACAGGGGGAGGAAACACCATATATTTT. Translation: CASSFTGTGGGNTIYF.